This TCR beta chain was observed in a study of cytomegalovirus exposure and HLA in healthy donors. The ends lost 1 base at V and 4 bases at J; junction bases unmatched: 4. This CDR3 region has 16 residues. Germline loops: CDR1 SGDLS, CDR2 YYNGEE. This PCR relied on a set of 60 Vbeta primers and 13 Jbeta primers. This table comes from immunoSEQ multiplex PCR, and its TCRdb copy is limited to in-frame clones, with some not included. The sample carries 80,000 to 100,000 clones, over 55% recorded once. The sequence was obtained from a woman in her late teens or twenties in good health and CMV-seropositive. The chain employs TRBV9 and TRBJ2-1; 11 bases are shared with TRBD2. Sequenced: PBMCs. CDR3 protein: CASSVLLAGAYNEQFF. DNA for the CDR3: TGTGCCAGCAGCGTACTACTAGCGGGAGCATACAATGAGCAGTTCTTC.